This T cell receptor (beta chain) was obtained from a study of blood T cell repertoires in COVID-19. The data were produced by immunoSEQ multiplex PCR, yet TCRdb's version contains in-frame clones alone and is incomplete. The data contain about 290,000 clones, around 90% of them singletons. The origin of this receptor is a woman aged 40-49 years who had recovered from COVID-19. The specimen sequenced was peripheral blood.

The CDR3 here is CASSSLVRSYNEQFF. Here the CDR3 DNA reads TGTGCCAGCAGCTCGCTAGTGCGCTCCTACAATGAGCAGTTCTTC. This chain links TRBV2 with TRBJ2-1; D unclear. The CDR3 spans 15 residues. Germline assignment: CDR1 SNHLY and CDR2 FYNNEI. V shed 6 bases and J shed 0 bases, with 12 bases lying between them. Looking up the rest from reference TRBV2 and TRBJ2-1 gives the full variable domain: EPEVTQTPSHQVTQMGQEVILRCVPISNHLYFYWYRQILGQKVEFLVSFYNNEISEKSEIFDDQFSVERPDGSNFTLKIRSTKLEDSAMYFCASSSLVRSYNEQFFGPGTRLTVL.